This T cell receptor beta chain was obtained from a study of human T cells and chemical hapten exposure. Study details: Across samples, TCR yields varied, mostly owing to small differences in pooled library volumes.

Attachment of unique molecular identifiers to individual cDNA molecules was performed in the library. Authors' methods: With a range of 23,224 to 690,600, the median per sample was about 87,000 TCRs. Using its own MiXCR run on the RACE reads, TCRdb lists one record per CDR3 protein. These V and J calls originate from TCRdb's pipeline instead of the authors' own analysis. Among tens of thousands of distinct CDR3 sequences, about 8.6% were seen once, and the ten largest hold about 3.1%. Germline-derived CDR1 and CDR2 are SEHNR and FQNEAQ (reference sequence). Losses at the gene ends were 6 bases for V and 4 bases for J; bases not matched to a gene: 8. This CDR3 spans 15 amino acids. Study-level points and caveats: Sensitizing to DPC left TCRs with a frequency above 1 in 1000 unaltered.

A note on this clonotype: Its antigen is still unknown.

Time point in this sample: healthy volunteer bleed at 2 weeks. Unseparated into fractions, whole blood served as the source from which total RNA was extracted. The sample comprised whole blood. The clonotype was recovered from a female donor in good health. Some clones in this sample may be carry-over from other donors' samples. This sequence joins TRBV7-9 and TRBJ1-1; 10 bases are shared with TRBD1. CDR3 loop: CASSTTGTGVTEAFF. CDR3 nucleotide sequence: TGTGCCAGCAGTACTACGGGGACAGGGGTCACTGAAGCTTTCTTT.